The clone carrying this T cell receptor (beta chain) was picked up a small number of times. What it binds is not known. The record originates from a study of T cells in Graves' hyperthyroidism and ophthalmopathy. Study-wide results and limits: The model foresaw ophthalmopathy a median about 6.1 months prior to onset.

Germline V gene lookup returns CDR1 MNHEY and CDR2 SMNVEV (reference sequence). V gave up 3 bases and J gave up 1 base; unmatched junction bases: 3. The CDR3 loop spans 15 amino acids. Amplification yielded TCR beta CDR3 regions, with RNA transcripts as the source. When the TCR CDR3 underwent first-round RT-PCR, the HTBI primer set was used. TCRdb processed the multiplex PCR reads anew with MiXCR; each CDR3 protein has one entry. This table has hundreds of thousands of distinct CDR3 sequences, about 14% appearing once. Material: blood. This TCR was sampled from a woman aged 45 to 65 with Graves' ophthalmopathy. This chain connects TRBV27 to TRBJ2-3; TRBD2 agrees at 8 bases. CDR3 loop: CASSFAREGTDTQYF. CDR3 coding DNA: TGTGCCAGCAGTTTTGCGCGGGAGGGCACAGATACGCAGTATTTT.